The present entry profiles one TCR beta chain with its context. Its antigen is not known. Measured with immunoSEQ multiplex PCR; TCRdb has only the in-frame clones, and not every one. This sample has about 330,000 clones, with under 80% found just once. V gave up 6 bases and J gave up 9 bases, with 21 bases separating them. This CDR3 spans 15 amino acids. Germline-derived CDR1 and CDR2 are MGHDK and SYGVNS. These data are taken from a study of shared clonotypes between healthy human individuals. Study context: Each donor contributed plates that comprised three CD4 naive, three CD4 memory, two CD8 naive and one CD8 memory.

Study conclusions and caveats: Although depth was large, rarefaction showed that sequencing of the sorted subsets was incomplete.

This TCR derives from a man in his thirties or forties in good health. The J gene is TRBJ2-1, the V gene TRBV25-1; D unclear. Sequences were obtained from memory CD4+ T cells sorted from blood. Subset defined: CD45RA-negative fraction. The CDR3 reads CASRGSAESLREQFF. CDR3 nucleotide sequence: TGTGCCAGCAGAGGCAGCGCGGAAAGCTTACGTGAGCAGTTCTTC.